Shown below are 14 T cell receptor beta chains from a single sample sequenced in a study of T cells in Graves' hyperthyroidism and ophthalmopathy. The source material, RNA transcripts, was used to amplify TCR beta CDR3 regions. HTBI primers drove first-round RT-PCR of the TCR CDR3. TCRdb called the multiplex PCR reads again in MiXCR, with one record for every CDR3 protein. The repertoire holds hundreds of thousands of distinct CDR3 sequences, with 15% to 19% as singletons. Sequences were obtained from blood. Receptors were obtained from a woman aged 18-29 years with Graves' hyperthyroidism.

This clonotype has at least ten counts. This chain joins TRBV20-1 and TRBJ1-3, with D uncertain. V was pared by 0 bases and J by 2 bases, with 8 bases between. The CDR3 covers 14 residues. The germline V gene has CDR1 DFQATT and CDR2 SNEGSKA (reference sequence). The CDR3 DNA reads TGCAGTGCTAGAGATTCGGGAGCTGGAAACACCATATATTTT. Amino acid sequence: CSARDSGAGNTIYF.

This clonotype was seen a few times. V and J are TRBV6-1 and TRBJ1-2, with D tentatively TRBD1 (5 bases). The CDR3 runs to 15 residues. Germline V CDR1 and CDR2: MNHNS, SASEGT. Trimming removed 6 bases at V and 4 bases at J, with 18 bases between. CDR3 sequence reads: CASSRMGRTFYGYTF. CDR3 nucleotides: TGTGCCAGCAGCAGAATGGGACGGACCTTCTATGGCTACACCTTC.

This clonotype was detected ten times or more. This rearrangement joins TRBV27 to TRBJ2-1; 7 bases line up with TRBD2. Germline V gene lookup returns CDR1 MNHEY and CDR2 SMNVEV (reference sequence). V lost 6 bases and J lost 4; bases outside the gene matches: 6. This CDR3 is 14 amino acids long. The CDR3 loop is CASRGGGVYNEQFF. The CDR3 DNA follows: TGTGCCAGCAGGGGGGGGGGAGTTTACAATGAGCAGTTCTTC.

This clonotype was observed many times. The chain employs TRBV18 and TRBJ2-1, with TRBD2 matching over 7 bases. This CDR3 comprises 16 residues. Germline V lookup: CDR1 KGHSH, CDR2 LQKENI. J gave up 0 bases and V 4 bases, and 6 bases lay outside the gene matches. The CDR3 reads CASSRPGGGSYNEQFF. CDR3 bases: TGTGCCAGCTCACGGCCGGGGGGAGGCTCCTACAATGAGCAGTTCTTC. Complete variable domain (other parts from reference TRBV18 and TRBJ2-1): NAGVMQNPRHLVRRRGQEARLRCSPMKGHSHVYWYRQLPEEGLKFMVYLQKENIIDESGMPKERFSAEFPKEGPSILRIQQVVRGDSAAYFCASSRPGGGSYNEQFFGPGTRLTVL.

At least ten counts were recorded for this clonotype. CDR3 nucleotide sequence: TGTGCCAGCAGCTTCGTAGGGACAGCGAACACCGGGGAGCTGTTTTTT. It yields the protein CASSFVGTANTGELFF. The J gene is TRBJ2-2, the V gene TRBV11-2, with 7 bases aligning to TRBD1. The CDR3 is 16 residues long. The germline V gene has CDR1 SGHAT and CDR2 FQNNGV. The V and J ends lost 3 bases and 0 bases, in that order; junction bases with no gene match: 4.

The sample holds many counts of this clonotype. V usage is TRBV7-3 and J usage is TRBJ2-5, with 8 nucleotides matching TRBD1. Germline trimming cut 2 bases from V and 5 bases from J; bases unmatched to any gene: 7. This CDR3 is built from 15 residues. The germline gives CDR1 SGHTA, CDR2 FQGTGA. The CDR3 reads CASSLQGAFTETQYF. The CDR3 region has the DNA TGTGCCAGCAGCTTACAGGGGGCGTTTACGGAGACCCAGTACTTC.

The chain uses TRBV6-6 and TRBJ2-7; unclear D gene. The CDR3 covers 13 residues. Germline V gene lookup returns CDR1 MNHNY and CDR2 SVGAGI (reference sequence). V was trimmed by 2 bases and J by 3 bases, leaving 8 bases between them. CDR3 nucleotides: TGTGCCAGCAGTTACGGAGAAGGCTACGAGCAGTACTTC. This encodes CASSYGEGYEQYF.

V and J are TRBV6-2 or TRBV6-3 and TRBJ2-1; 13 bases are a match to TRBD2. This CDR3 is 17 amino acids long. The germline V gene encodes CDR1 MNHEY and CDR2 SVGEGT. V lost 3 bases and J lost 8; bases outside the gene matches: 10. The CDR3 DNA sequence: TGTGCCAGCAGTTATACCCAAAGGACTAGCGGGAGATATGAGCAGTTCTTC. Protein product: CASSYTQRTSGRYEQFF.

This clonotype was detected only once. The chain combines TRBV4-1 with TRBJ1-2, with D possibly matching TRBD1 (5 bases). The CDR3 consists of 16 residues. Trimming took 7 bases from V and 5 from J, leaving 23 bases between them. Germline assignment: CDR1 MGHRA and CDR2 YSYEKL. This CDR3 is CASTEGERLLAYGYTF. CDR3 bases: TGCGCCAGCACCGAAGGGGAGAGACTGTTAGCATATGGCTACACCTTC.

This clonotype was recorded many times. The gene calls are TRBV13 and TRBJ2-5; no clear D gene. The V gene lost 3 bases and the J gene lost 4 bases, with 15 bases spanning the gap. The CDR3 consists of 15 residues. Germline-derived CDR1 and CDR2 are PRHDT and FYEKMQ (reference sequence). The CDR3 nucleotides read TGTGCCAGCAGCTTCCCCGTTAGAGGTCGAGAGACCCAGTACTTC. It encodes CASSFPVRGRETQYF.

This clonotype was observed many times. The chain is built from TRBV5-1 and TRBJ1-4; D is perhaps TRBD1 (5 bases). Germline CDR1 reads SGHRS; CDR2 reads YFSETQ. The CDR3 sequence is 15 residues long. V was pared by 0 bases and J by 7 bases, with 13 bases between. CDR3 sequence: CASSLGGTSGEKLFF. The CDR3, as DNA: TGCGCCAGCAGCTTGGGGGGGACTTCGGGTGAAAAACTGTTTTTT.

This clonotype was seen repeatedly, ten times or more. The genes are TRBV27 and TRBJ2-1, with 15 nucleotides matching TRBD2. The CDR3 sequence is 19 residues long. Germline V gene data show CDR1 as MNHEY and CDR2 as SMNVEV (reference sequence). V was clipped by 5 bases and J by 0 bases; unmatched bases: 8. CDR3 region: CASSPGTSGGWISYNEQFF. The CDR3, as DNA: TGTGCCAGCAGTCCTGGGACTAGCGGGGGGTGGATCTCCTACAATGAGCAGTTCTTC.

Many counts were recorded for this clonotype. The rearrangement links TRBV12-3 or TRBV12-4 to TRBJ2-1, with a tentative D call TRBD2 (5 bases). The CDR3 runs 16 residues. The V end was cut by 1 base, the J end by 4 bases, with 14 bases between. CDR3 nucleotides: TGTGCCAGCAGTTTAGTTCCGGGGATTATATACAATGAGCAGTTCTTC. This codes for CASSLVPGIIYNEQFF.

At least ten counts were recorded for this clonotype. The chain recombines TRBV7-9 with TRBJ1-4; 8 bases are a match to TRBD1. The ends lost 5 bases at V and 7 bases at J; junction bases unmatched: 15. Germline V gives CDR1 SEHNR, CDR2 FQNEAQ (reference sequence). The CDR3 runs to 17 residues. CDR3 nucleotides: TGTGCCAGCAGCCCTCTTGTACGGACAGGGTCGTTTGAAAAACTGTTTTTT. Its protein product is CASSPLVRTGSFEKLFF. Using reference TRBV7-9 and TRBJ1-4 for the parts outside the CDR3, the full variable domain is DTGVSQNPRHKITKRGQNVTFRCDPISEHNRLYWYRQTLGQGPEFLTYFQNEAQLEKSRLLSDRFSAERPKGSFSTLEIQRTEQGDSAMYLCASSPLVRTGSFEKLFFGSGTQLSVL.